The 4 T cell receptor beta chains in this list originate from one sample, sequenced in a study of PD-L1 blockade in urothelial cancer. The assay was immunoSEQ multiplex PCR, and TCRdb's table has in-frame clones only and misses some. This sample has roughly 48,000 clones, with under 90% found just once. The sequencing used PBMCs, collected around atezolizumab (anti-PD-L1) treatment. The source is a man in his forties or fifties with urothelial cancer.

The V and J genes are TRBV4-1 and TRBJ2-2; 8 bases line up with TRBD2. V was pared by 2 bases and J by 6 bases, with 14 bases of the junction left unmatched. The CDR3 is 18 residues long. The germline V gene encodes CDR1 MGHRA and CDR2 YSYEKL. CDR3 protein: CASSQTLGVAGYSGELFF. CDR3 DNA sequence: TGCGCCAGCAGCCAAACCCTAGGGGTAGCGGGATATTCCGGGGAGCTGTTTTTT.

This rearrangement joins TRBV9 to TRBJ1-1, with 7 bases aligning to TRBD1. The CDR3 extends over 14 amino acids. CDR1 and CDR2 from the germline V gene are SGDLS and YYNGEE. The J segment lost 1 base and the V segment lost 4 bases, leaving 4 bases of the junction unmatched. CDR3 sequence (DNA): TGTGCCAGCAGCCGAGGGGGCAAGAACACTGAAGCTTTCTTT. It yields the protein CASSRGGKNTEAFF. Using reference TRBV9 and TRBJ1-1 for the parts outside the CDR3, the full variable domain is DSGVTQTPKHLITATGQRVTLRCSPRSGDLSVYWYQQSLDQGLQFLIQYYNGEERAKGNILERFSAQQFPDLHSELNLSSLELGDSALYFCASSRGGKNTEAFFGQGTRLTVV.

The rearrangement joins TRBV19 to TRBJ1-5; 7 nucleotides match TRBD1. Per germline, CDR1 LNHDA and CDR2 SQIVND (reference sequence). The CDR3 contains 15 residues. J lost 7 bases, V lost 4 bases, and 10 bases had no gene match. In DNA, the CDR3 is TGTGCCAGTAGTACCGGAAGGGGGCGCGTGCAGCCCCAGCATTTT. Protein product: CASSTGRGRVQPQHF. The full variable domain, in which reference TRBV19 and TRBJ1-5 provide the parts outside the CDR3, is DGGITQSPKYLFRKEGQNVTLSCEQNLNHDAMYWYRQDPGQGLRLIYYSQIVNDFQKGDIAEGYSVSREKKESFPLTVTSAQKNPTAFYLCASSTGRGRVQPQHFGDGTRLSIL.

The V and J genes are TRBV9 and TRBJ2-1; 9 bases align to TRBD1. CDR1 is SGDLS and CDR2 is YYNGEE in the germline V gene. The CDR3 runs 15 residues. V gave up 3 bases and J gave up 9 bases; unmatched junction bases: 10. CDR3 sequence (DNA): TGTGCCAGCAGCGCGGGACAGGGTCTTCTACTTGAGCAGTTCTTC. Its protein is CASSAGQGLLLEQFF.